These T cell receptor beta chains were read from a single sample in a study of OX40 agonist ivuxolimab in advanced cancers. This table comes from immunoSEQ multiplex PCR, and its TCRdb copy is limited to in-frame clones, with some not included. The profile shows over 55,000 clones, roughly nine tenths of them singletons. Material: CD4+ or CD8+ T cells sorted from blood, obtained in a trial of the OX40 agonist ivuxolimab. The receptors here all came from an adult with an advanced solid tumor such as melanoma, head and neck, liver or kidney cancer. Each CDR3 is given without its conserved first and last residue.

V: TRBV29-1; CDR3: SVDSGTGIIEQF
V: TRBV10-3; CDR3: AISGDYSAGADTQY
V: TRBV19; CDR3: ASRTKGDLRIYGYT
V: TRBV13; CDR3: ASSLLGLTDTQY
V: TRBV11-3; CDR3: ASSGGTTPPDTQY
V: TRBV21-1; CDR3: ASSKALSGTGLSGSLHEQY
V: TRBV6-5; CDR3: ASSTTGYTEAF
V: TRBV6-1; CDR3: ASRRQGGLYEQY
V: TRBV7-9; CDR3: ASTMTRTSEDGELF
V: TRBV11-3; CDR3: ASSYGDTGELF
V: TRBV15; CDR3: ATSRDRLAANTGELF
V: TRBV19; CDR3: ASSIGWAGGPKETQY
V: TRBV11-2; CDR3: ASRGTDSYEQY
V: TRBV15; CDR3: ATSSPLASGRVYEQY
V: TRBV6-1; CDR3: ASSELDTSAYEQY
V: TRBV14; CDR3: ASSLGLAGSYEQY
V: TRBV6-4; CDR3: ASSDPCGTSGRLGYEQF
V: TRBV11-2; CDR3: ASSLDMKRSSYNEQF
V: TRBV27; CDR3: ASSFGTSGLSTDTQY
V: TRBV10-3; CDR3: AIRDSSGANVLT
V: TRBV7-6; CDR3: ASSTDRYRGRIEETQY
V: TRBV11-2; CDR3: ASSVGGDYEQY
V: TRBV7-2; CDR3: ASSSDRGYSNQPQH
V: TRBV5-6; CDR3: ASSLSTYPGSYEQY
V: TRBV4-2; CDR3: ASSLDRDSNQPQH
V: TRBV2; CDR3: ASTLGGVGELF
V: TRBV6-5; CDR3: ASSYSPLAKNIQY
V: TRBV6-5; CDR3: ASSPGSPTYNEQF
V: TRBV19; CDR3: ASTRTGTNEQF
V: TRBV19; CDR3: ASSILGNGETQY
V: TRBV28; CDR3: ASSFRYRDHGYT
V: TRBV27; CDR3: ASGPGANVLT
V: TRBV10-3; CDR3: AISDVGRDDGYT
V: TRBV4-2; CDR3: ASSQDWTLRGYGYT
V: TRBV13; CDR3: ASTPGAESYNEQF
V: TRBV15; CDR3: ATSRGGADTDTQY
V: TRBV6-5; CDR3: ASSYYPPTGEQY
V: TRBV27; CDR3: ASSLGPGKGTGANVLT
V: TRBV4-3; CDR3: ASSQDDPASGSGTDTQY
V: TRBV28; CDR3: ASSLWTIGDSGNTIY
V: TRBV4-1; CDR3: ASSQDRGGEQF